The 20 T cell receptor beta chains listed next were all sequenced from one sample in a study of response to subunit inactivated influenza vaccine. TCRdb called the RT-PCR reads again in MiXCR, with one record for every CDR3 protein. Among around 650,000 distinct CDR3 sequences listed, 15% to 19% were seen once. This sample comprised PBMCs from blood, obtained approximately 13 days after vaccination. The origin of the receptors is a middle-aged man who received an inactivated influenza vaccine.

The J gene is TRBJ2-7, the V gene TRBV5-6, with 10 bases aligning to TRBD1. Germline V CDR1 and CDR2: SGHDT, YYEEEE. Germline trimming cut 4 bases from V and 7 bases from J; bases unmatched to any gene: 14. The CDR3 has 16 amino acids. This CDR3 is CASSLGQGGPLVEQYF. The CDR3 DNA is TGTGCCAGCAGCCTAGGACAGGGGGGACCTTTGGTGGAGCAGTACTTC.

Only a few counts were recorded for this clonotype. The V gene is TRBV10-3, the J gene TRBJ2-4; 10 bases agree with TRBD1. Trimming cost V 0 bases and J 8 bases; bases outside gene matches: 7. The CDR3 length is 16 residues. Germline CDR1 ENHRY, CDR2 SYGVKD. CDR3 nucleotide sequence: TGTGCCATCAGTGAGTCACGACAGGGGGCGCTGGACATTCAGTACTTC. This sequence encodes CAISESRQGALDIQYF.

At least ten counts were recorded for this clonotype. The rearrangement links TRBV29-1 to TRBJ2-5, with TRBD2 as a possible D gene (6 bases). The CDR3 is 13 amino acids. V gave up 6 bases and J gave up 8 bases, with 19 bases separating them. Germline V gene lookup returns CDR1 SQVTM and CDR2 ANQGSEA. Here the CDR3 DNA reads TGCAGCGTCGGCCTAGCGCCTTCCGACACCCAGTACTTC. It specifies CSVGLAPSDTQYF.

This clonotype was recorded many times. This chain uses TRBV2 with TRBJ2-1, with 13 bases lining up with TRBD2. Germline lookup yields CDR1 SNHLY and CDR2 FYNNEI. With 5 bases clipped from V and 7 bases from J, the junction kept 5 bases outside the gene matches. The CDR3 has 15 amino acids. CDR3 DNA: TGTGCCAGCAGTCCGCTGGGACTAGCGGGGAATGAGCAGTTCTTC. This translates into CASSPLGLAGNEQFF.

This clonotype was seen more than once but under ten times. This chain connects TRBV7-9 to TRBJ2-1; D not certain. CDR3 length: 15 amino acids. The germline gives CDR1 SEHNR, CDR2 FQNEAQ (reference sequence). The V and J ends lost 7 bases and 0 bases respectively, with 13 bases between them. In nucleotides, the CDR3 is TGTGCCAGCACCTCGGCGATGGGCTCCTACAATGAGCAGTTCTTC. Its translation is CASTSAMGSYNEQFF.

This clonotype has a handful of counts. The gene calls are TRBV25-1 and TRBJ1-4; weak D call: TRBD1 (5 bases). Germline V gives CDR1 MGHDK, CDR2 SYGVNS. The CDR3 is made up of 12 amino acids. V dropped 4 bases and J dropped 10 bases, with 10 bases sitting between them. The CDR3 DNA reads as TGTGCCAGCAGTGGGGACCGGGGAAAACTGTTTTTT. It is translated as CASSGDRGKLFF.

V usage is TRBV5-1 and J usage is TRBJ1-5, with a tentative D call TRBD1 (5 bases). CDR3 length: 15 amino acids. Per germline, CDR1 SGHRS and CDR2 YFSETQ. Between the trimmed V and J ends, which lost 4 bases and 1 base, there was a span of 12 bases. DNA for the CDR3: TGCGCCAGCAGCGTATCGGGACTCAGCAATCAGCCCCAGCATTTT. This translates into CASSVSGLSNQPQHF.

The chain is built from TRBV20-1 and TRBJ2-2; D tentatively reads TRBD1 or TRBD2 (5 bases each). Trimming stripped 1 base from V and 0 bases from J, with 9 bases between. The CDR3 spans 15 residues. Germline loops: CDR1 DFQATT, CDR2 SNEGSKA (reference sequence). CDR3: CSARGGTSNTGELFF. The CDR3 nucleotides read TGCAGTGCTAGAGGAGGGACCTCGAACACCGGGGAGCTGTTTTTT.

The chain uses TRBV29-1 and TRBJ2-1, with D hard to call. Germline values: CDR1 SQVTM, CDR2 ANQGSEA. V was cut by 3 bases and J by 5 bases, with 17 bases left in between. The CDR3 contains 15 residues. CDR3 protein: CSVDILSRVDNEQFF. As DNA, the CDR3 is TGCAGCGTTGACATCCTATCTAGGGTCGACAATGAGCAGTTCTTC.

The chain combines TRBV6-2 or TRBV6-3 with TRBJ1-2, with TRBD1 matching over 11 bases. The CDR3 is 14 residues long. V lost 5 bases to trimming and J lost 8 bases; unmatched junction nucleotides: 7. Germline-derived CDR1 and CDR2 are MNHEY and SVGEGT. The CDR3 DNA reads as TGTGCCAGCAGTCAAGGACAGGGGGCGATCGGCTACACCTTC. The encoded protein is CASSQGQGAIGYTF.

The chain uses TRBV11-2 and TRBJ2-2; D unclear. Germline-derived CDR1 and CDR2 are SGHAT and FQNNGV. V shed 3 bases and J shed 6 bases, with 11 bases lying between them. The CDR3 is 14 residues long. In nucleotides, the CDR3 is TGTGCCAGCAGCTTTTTTCGGAGTCCCGGGGAGCTGTTTTTT. Translating gives CASSFFRSPGELFF. Based on the CDR3 plus reference TRBV11-2 and TRBJ2-2, the full variable domain is EAGVAQSPRYKIIEKRQSVAFWCNPISGHATLYWYQQILGQGPKLLIQFQNNGVVDDSQLPKDRFSAERLKGVDSTLKIQPAKLEDSAVYLCASSFFRSPGELFFGEGSRLTVL.

The table lists this clonotype with a few counts. The genes are TRBV7-2 and TRBJ2-1; TRBD2 matches at 15 bases. V was clipped by 5 bases and J by 9 bases; unmatched bases: 5. The CDR3 sequence is 15 residues long. Germline V gene lookup returns CDR1 SGHTA and CDR2 FQGNSA. CDR3 sequence: CASSRTSGRGREQFF. The CDR3 nucleotides read TGTGCCAGCAGCCGGACTAGCGGGAGGGGCCGTGAGCAGTTCTTC.

This clonotype was detected only a few times. The V call is TRBV7-2, the J call TRBJ2-1, with 10 bases that match TRBD2. This CDR3 is built from 15 residues. Unmatched junction bases numbered 1, after V lost 1 base and J lost 4 bases. The germline V gene encodes CDR1 SGHTA and CDR2 FQGNSA. The DNA for the CDR3 is TGTGCCAGCAGCTTAGAACTAGCGGGGTACAATGAGCAGTTCTTC. Protein sequence: CASSLELAGYNEQFF.

This chain joins TRBV20-1 and TRBJ1-5; D is undetermined. Per the germline V gene, CDR1 is DFQATT and CDR2 is SNEGSKA (reference sequence). The CDR3 length is 12 residues. V lost 3 bases and J lost 4, with 7 bases in between. CDR3 amino acids: CSASQSNQPQHF. In DNA, the CDR3 is TGCAGTGCTAGTCAGTCGAATCAGCCCCAGCATTTT.

This clonotype was counted between two and nine times. The V and J genes are TRBV6-6 and TRBJ1-6; D is perhaps TRBD1 (5 bases). Germline-derived CDR1 and CDR2 are MNHNY and SVGAGI (reference sequence). V dropped 6 bases and J dropped 7 bases, with 10 bases sitting between them. The CDR3 runs to 13 residues. Here the CDR3 reads CASRIAGNSPLHF. CDR3 sequence (DNA): TGTGCCAGCAGGATCGCAGGGAATTCACCCCTCCACTTT.

This clonotype was found a few times. The chain has TRBV29-1 and TRBJ1-1; a possible D gene is TRBD1 (5 bases). The germline V gene encodes CDR1 SQVTM and CDR2 ANQGSEA. V lost 3 bases to trimming and J lost 1 base, with 6 bases between them. CDR3 length: 12 amino acids. The CDR3 region is CSVEGPNTEAFF. In DNA, the CDR3 is TGCAGCGTTGAGGGGCCGAACACTGAAGCTTTCTTT.

The V gene is TRBV30, the J gene TRBJ2-7, with 11 bases identical to TRBD1. Germline CDR1 reads GTSNPN; CDR2 reads SVGIG (reference sequence). Germline trimming cut 1 base from V and 9 bases from J; bases unmatched to any gene: 8. The CDR3 runs 14 residues. CDR3: CAWSGGTGGVGQYF. CDR3 in DNA: TGTGCCTGGAGTGGCGGGACAGGGGGTGTCGGGCAGTACTTC.

V gene TRBV20-1 combines with J gene TRBJ2-7, with 11 positions matching TRBD2. Losses at the gene ends were 3 bases for V and 5 bases for J; bases not matched to a gene: 24. The germline CDR1 and CDR2 sequences are DFQATT and SNEGSKA (reference sequence). CDR3 size: 20 residues. CDR3 DNA sequence: TGCAGTGCTAGTTCCCTATCGCCGTTTGGAGGTAGCGGGAGGGCCCACGAGCAGTACTTC. As protein: CSASSLSPFGGSGRAHEQYF.

This clonotype has at least ten counts. The chain has TRBV18 and TRBJ2-1; D might be TRBD1 (6 bases). V lost 4 bases, J lost 4 bases, and 8 bases lay in between. Per the germline V gene, CDR1 is KGHSH and CDR2 is LQKENI. This CDR3 region has 13 residues. The CDR3 loop reads CASSRTEYNEQFF. The CDR3 nucleotides are TGTGCCAGCTCACGGACAGAGTACAATGAGCAGTTCTTC.

The sample holds a few counts of this clonotype. This chain's CDR3 is CASSSRLAGGRDTQYF. CDR3 coding DNA: TGTGCCAGCAGCTCCCGACTAGCGGGAGGGCGAGATACGCAGTATTTT. The V call is TRBV7-2, the J call TRBJ2-3, with 14 positions matching TRBD2. Trimming took 4 bases from V and 5 from J; bases not matched to a gene: 5. The CDR3 is 16 residues long. The germline V gene has CDR1 SGHTA and CDR2 FQGNSA.